These 9 T cell receptor beta chains came from one sample sequenced in a study of T cell repertoires in cytomegalovirus infection. Their antigen targets remain unknown. TCRdb itself ran the reads through MiXCR, one entry per CDR3 protein. The table records 600,000 to 700,000 distinct CDR3 sequences, around 31% of them present only once. Sequencing used cultured PBMCs, obtained from culture after CMV antigen stimulation. The receptors stem from a human donor in good health (CMV status not recorded). Some clones in this sample may be carry-over from other donors' samples.

This chain uses TRBV7-9 with TRBJ2-5; D possibly corresponds to TRBD1 (5 bases). This CDR3 is 15 amino acids long. Per germline, CDR1 SEHNR and CDR2 FQNEAQ (reference sequence). V lost 5 bases, J lost 0 bases, and 13 bases lay in between. The CDR3 loop is CASSHPQANQETQYF. CDR3 DNA: TGTGCCAGCAGCCACCCACAGGCGAACCAAGAGACCCAGTACTTC.

The rearrangement joins TRBV7-2 to TRBJ2-7; D possibly corresponds to TRBD2 (6 bases). V was clipped by 2 bases and J by 3 bases, with 29 bases between them. The CDR3 contains 20 residues. Germline CDR1 SGHTA, CDR2 FQGNSA. The CDR3 DNA reads as TGTGCCAGCAGCTTATGGACGGGATTTCTACCTGGGGGAGGTGGCTACGAGCAGTACTTC. Its protein product is CASSLWTGFLPGGGGYEQYF.

The sample holds a few counts of this clonotype. The germline gene is not matched at one end of the junction; a read error may be the cause. This chain connects TRBV12-3 or TRBV12-4 to TRBJ2-1; 8 bases match TRBD2. The CDR3 loop spans 15 amino acids. The CDR3 spells CASRLAGSSYNEQFF. Here the CDR3 DNA reads TGTGCCAGCAGATTAGCGGGGAGCTCCTACAATGAGCAGTTCTTC.

This clonotype was seen more than once but under ten times. The genes are TRBV7-6 and TRBJ1-1; 9 nucleotides line up with TRBD1. The germline CDR1 and CDR2 sequences are SGHVS and FNYEAQ. The CDR3 has 14 residues. V lost 5 bases, J lost 6 bases, and 7 bases stayed unmatched. The CDR3 region has the DNA TGTGCCAGCAGCGCTCGGGACAGGGTCGCTGAAGCTTTCTTT. It specifies CASSARDRVAEAFF.

The rearrangement links TRBV29-1 to TRBJ1-5; the D is unclear. With 2 bases removed from V and 4 bases from J, the gap between germline ends came to 9 bases. CDR3 length: 13 amino acids. Germline assignment: CDR1 SQVTM and CDR2 ANQGSEA. CDR3 DNA: TGCAGCGTTGAACAACAGCCTAATCAGCCCCAGCATTTT. It yields the protein CSVEQQPNQPQHF.

This clonotype was seen only a few times. The rearrangement links TRBV6-1 to TRBJ2-1; 11 bases agree with TRBD2. The CDR3 contains 15 residues. The ends lost 6 bases at V and 9 bases at J; junction bases unmatched: 10. Germline V gene lookup returns CDR1 MNHNS and CDR2 SASEGT. The CDR3 reads CASSDLAGGPPEQFF. In DNA, the CDR3 is TGTGCCAGCAGCGATCTAGCGGGAGGTCCCCCTGAGCAGTTCTTC.

This chain joins TRBV7-6 and TRBJ1-3; D is undetermined. Trimming cost V 8 bases and J 2 bases, with 7 bases left between them. Germline V gene data show CDR1 as SGHVS and CDR2 as FNYEAQ. CDR3 length: 12 residues. This chain's CDR3 is CASEVTGNTIYF. CDR3 sequence (DNA): TGTGCCAGCGAAGTAACTGGAAACACCATATATTTT.

The V and J genes are TRBV20-1 and TRBJ2-5, with TRBD2 identical over 7 bases. Germline V gives CDR1 DFQATT, CDR2 SNEGSKA (reference sequence). The ends lost 6 bases at V and 4 bases at J; junction bases unmatched: 11. The CDR3 has 14 amino acids. The CDR3 reads CSAGPAGITETQYF. The CDR3 nucleotides are TGCAGTGCCGGACCAGCGGGGATCACAGAGACCCAGTACTTC.

The CDR3 spells CASSTPRDRRGRQMHYEQYF. CDR3 nucleotides: TGTGCCAGCAGCACTCCCAGGGACCGCCGCGGGCGACAGATGCACTACGAGCAGTACTTC. The chain has TRBV7-9 and TRBJ2-7; D might be TRBD1 or TRBD2, each matching 5 bases. The CDR3 spans 20 residues. V was shortened by 5 bases and J by 3 bases, with 32 bases between the two germline ends. Germline loops: CDR1 SEHNR, CDR2 FQNEAQ (reference sequence).